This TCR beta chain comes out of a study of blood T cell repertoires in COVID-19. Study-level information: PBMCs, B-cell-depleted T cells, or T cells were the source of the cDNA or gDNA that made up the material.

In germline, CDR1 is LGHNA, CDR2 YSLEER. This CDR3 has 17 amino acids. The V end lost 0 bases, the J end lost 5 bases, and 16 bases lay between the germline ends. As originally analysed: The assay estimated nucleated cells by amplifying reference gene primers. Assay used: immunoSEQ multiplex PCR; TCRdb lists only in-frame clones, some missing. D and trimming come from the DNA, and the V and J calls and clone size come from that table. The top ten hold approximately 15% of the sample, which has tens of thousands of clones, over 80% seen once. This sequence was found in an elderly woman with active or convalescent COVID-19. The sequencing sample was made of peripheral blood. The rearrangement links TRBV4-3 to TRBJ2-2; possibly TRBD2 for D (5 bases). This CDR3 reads CASSQDRAAGATGELFF. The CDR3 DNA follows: TGCGCCAGCAGCCAAGATAGGGCCGCGGGCGCAACCGGGGAGCTGTTTTTT.